These 21 T cell receptor beta chains were sequenced from one sample in a study of CD8 T cells in Susac syndrome. RNA amounts of about 0.5 to 1 ug underwent reverse transcription with random hexamers. One entry per CDR3 protein results from TCRdb running MiXCR on the immunoSEQ multiplex PCR reads. The table lists 300,000 or so distinct CDR3 sequences, about 92% of them singletons. Sequenced: CD4+ T cells from PBMCs. The receptors derive from a human donor with multiple sclerosis.

This chain joins TRBV21-1 and TRBJ2-3; the table gives TRBD1 as D, unverified against the DNA. TRBV21-1 is a pseudogene. The CDR3 consists of 16 residues. CDR3 loop: CASSNTPATDKRKQYF. The CDR3 DNA follows: TGTGCCAGCAGCAATACCCCCGCGACGGACAAACGTAAGCAGTATTTT.

This clonotype has a single count. The chain links TRBV29-1 to TRBJ2-5; a possible D gene is TRBD1 (6 bases). CDR1 and CDR2 (germline): SQVTM, ANQGSEA. Trimming shortened V by 6 bases and J by 1 base, and 21 bases separated the two germline ends. The CDR3 loop spans 16 amino acids. This chain's CDR3 is CSVVNRRQDIQETQYF. The CDR3 DNA sequence: TGCAGCGTCGTGAACCGGAGACAGGACATCCAAGAGACCCAGTACTTC.

This sequence joins TRBV7-8 and TRBJ2-5, with D perhaps assigned TRBD1 or TRBD2 (5 bases each). Trimming took 4 bases from V and 4 from J, leaving 22 bases between them. CDR3 size: 17 residues. Germline V gene lookup returns CDR1 SGHVS and CDR2 FQNEAQ. CDR3 DNA sequence: TGTGCCAGCAGCTCCCCACTCGGGGCCGAACATCGAGAGACCCAGTACTTC. This codes for CASSSPLGAEHRETQYF. The full variable domain, rest sourced from reference TRBV7-8 and TRBJ2-5, is GAGVSQSPRYKVAKRGQDVALRCDPISGHVSLFWYQQALGQGPEFLTYFQNEAQLDKSGLPSDRFFAERPEGSVSTLKIQRTQQEDSAVYLCASSSPLGAEHRETQYFGPGTRLLVL.

Regarding this clonotype: No DNA is shown, since the ends of the CDR3 on it are uncertain; the CDR3 is the one TCRdb lists. This chain joins TRBV4-1 and TRBJ2-2; TRBD1, the D gene given by the table, was not confirmed from the DNA. The CDR3 region is 15 residues in length, termini included. Germline V lookup: CDR1 MGHRA, CDR2 YSYEKL. The CDR3 is CASSHAQERPGSCFF.

The count of this clonotype is one. The chain couples TRBV7-8 to TRBJ2-7, with 7 bases that match TRBD2. V dropped 4 bases and J dropped 3; count of bases not matched to a gene: 9. Germline loops: CDR1 SGHVS, CDR2 FQNEAQ. CDR3 length equals 15 residues. The CDR3: CASSSRREENYEQYF. The CDR3 bases are TGTGCCAGCAGCTCTAGACGGGAGGAAAACTACGAGCAGTACTTC. Full variable domain (outside the CDR3, taken from reference TRBV7-8 and TRBJ2-7): GAGVSQSPRYKVAKRGQDVALRCDPISGHVSLFWYQQALGQGPEFLTYFQNEAQLDKSGLPSDRFFAERPEGSVSTLKIQRTQQEDSAVYLCASSSRREENYEQYFGPGTRLTVT.

This clonotype showed up just a few times. The gene calls are TRBV7-9 and TRBJ1-5; D is uncertain. In germline, CDR1 is SEHNR, CDR2 FQNEAQ (reference sequence). The V and J ends lost 3 bases and 7 bases respectively, with 7 bases between them. This CDR3 spans 12 amino acids. CDR3 nucleotides: TGTGCCAGCAGCTTGCCGGGCCAGCCCCAGCATTTT. It encodes CASSLPGQPQHF. The entire variable domain, with the rest obtained from reference TRBV7-9 and TRBJ1-5, is as follows: DTGVSQNPRHKITKRGQNVTFRCDPISEHNRLYWYRQTLGQGPEFLTYFQNEAQLEKSRLLSDRFSAERPKGSFSTLEIQRTEQGDSAMYLCASSLPGQPQHFGDGTRLSIL.

The chain uses TRBV19 and TRBJ2-3; 8 nucleotides align to TRBD1. CDR3 length equals 15 residues. In germline, CDR1 is LNHDA, CDR2 SQIVND (reference sequence). J was trimmed by 5 bases and V by 6 bases; bases with no gene match: 10. CDR3 sequence reads: CASRVDRGSGDTQYF. As DNA, the CDR3 is TGTGCCAGTAGAGTTGACAGGGGAAGCGGAGATACGCAGTATTTT.

The chain recombines TRBV4-1 with TRBJ2-1; D is unclear. The CDR3 runs to 17 residues. Germline CDR1 and CDR2: MGHRA and YSYEKL. Trimming stripped 1 base from V and 4 bases from J, with 17 bases between. The CDR3 DNA reads as TGCGCCAGCAGCCAAGTACCGGTCGGGCCCCTTTACAATGAGCAGTTCTTC. This codes for CASSQVPVGPLYNEQFF.

The chain has TRBV20-1 and TRBJ2-2; D remains unclear. This CDR3 comprises 13 residues. Between the trimmed V and J ends, which lost 4 bases and 1 base, there was a span of 7 bases. Germline assignment: CDR1 DFQATT and CDR2 SNEGSKA (reference sequence). The CDR3 spells CSAKSGNTGELFF. CDR3 DNA: TGCAGTGCTAAGTCGGGGAACACCGGGGAGCTGTTTTTT.

The chain joins TRBV20-1 to TRBJ2-5, with D possibly matching TRBD1 (6 bases). V was cut by 0 bases and J by 0 bases, with 17 bases left in between. The CDR3 consists of 17 residues. Germline values: CDR1 DFQATT, CDR2 SNEGSKA (reference sequence). The chain's CDR3 is CSAREAVDRPYQETQYF. The CDR3 nucleotides read TGCAGTGCTAGAGAGGCAGTGGACAGACCGTACCAAGAGACCCAGTACTTC.

The chain recombines TRBV6-5 with TRBJ2-5; D possibly uses TRBD1 or TRBD2 (5 bases each). CDR1 MNHEY and CDR2 SVGAGI come from the germline V gene. The V and J ends lost 7 bases and 2 bases respectively, with 11 bases between them. The CDR3 totals 13 residues. The CDR3 sequence: CASKEWGQETQYF. In DNA, the CDR3 is TGTGCCAGCAAAGAGTGGGGGCAAGAGACCCAGTACTTC.

The sample holds one count of this clonotype. The chain links TRBV20-1 to TRBJ2-7; D ambiguous. The CDR3 has 14 amino acids. The germline V gene has CDR1 DFQATT and CDR2 SNEGSKA (reference sequence). Trimming cost V 5 bases and J 2 bases, with 16 bases left between them. CDR3 region: CSAVPGQRTYEQYF. Here the CDR3 DNA reads TGCAGTGCTGTTCCGGGCCAGAGAACCTACGAGCAGTACTTC.

The CDR3 nucleotides are TGTGCCAGCAGCTTTACACGGACCGGGGAGCTGTTTTTT. This sequence encodes CASSFTRTGELFF. The chain couples TRBV6-5 to TRBJ2-2; D not resolved. V lost 6 bases, J lost 5 bases, and 10 bases lay in between. The CDR3 sequence is 13 residues long. Germline CDR1 is MNHEY and CDR2 is SVGAGI.

This clonotype was observed a few times. V is TRBV12-3 or TRBV12-4 and J is TRBJ2-7; D is perhaps TRBD1 (6 bases). This CDR3 is 14 amino acids long. V shed 6 bases and J shed 0 bases, with 12 bases lying between them. In nucleotides, the CDR3 is TGTGCCAGCAGCCCTGACAGGATCTCCTACGAGCAGTACTTC. It yields the protein CASSPDRISYEQYF.

V usage is TRBV11-2 and J usage is TRBJ2-3; 10 bases map to TRBD2. The germline CDR1 and CDR2 sequences are SGHAT and FQNNGV. The trim removed 5 bases at V and 4 bases at J, leaving 6 bases unmatched. CDR3 length: 15 residues. Here the CDR3 reads CASSLSGGVADTQYF. The CDR3 coding sequence is TGTGCCAGCAGCCTAAGCGGGGGGGTTGCAGATACGCAGTATTTT.

The V and J genes are TRBV28 and TRBJ2-1, with D uncertain. The V end lost 2 bases, the J end lost 4 bases, and 12 bases lay between the germline ends. This CDR3 contains 15 residues. Germline CDR1 MDHEN, CDR2 SYDVKM. The CDR3 loop is CASSLILDSYNEQFF. For the CDR3, the DNA is TGTGCCAGCAGTTTAATCCTAGACTCGTACAATGAGCAGTTCTTC.

The rearrangement links TRBV6-1 to TRBJ2-7, with TRBD1 matching 8 bases. This CDR3 is 13 amino acids long. V gave up 4 bases and J gave up 3 bases; unmatched junction bases: 2. Germline V gives CDR1 MNHNS, CDR2 SASEGT. The CDR3 nucleotides read TGTGCCAGCAGTGTGACAGGGGACTACGAGCAGTACTTC. Translating gives CASSVTGDYEQYF.

The chain is built from TRBV6-1 and TRBJ1-4; possibly TRBD1 for D (5 bases). Germline lookup yields CDR1 MNHNS and CDR2 SASEGT. V was cut by 5 bases and J by 8 bases, with 12 bases left in between. The CDR3 consists of 13 residues. CDR3 amino acids: CASSLSGLEKLFF. DNA of the CDR3: TGTGCCAGCAGTCTTTCGGGGCTCGAAAAACTGTTTTTT.

A remark on this clonotype: The junction differs from germline at one of its ends, possibly a read error. This chain links TRBV2 with TRBJ2-5; D possibly uses TRBD1 or TRBD2 (5 bases each). Germline CDR1 is SNHLY and CDR2 is FYNNEI. The CDR3 is made up of 16 amino acids. CDR3 amino acids: CASSKATGTPEETQYF. CDR3 bases: TGTGCCAGCAGTAAAGCTACCGGGACCCCCGAAGAGACCCAGTACTTC. Variable domain in full (rest from reference TRBV2 and TRBJ2-5): EPEVTQTPSHQVTQMGQEVILRCVPISNHLYFYWYRQILGQKVEFLVSFYNNEISEKSEIFDDQFSVERPDGSNFTLKIRSTKLEDSAMYFCASSKATGTPEETQYFGPGTRLLVL.

This chain connects TRBV28 to TRBJ2-1, with TRBD2 matching over 10 bases. There are 15 residues in the CDR3. The J segment lost 9 bases and the V segment lost 3 bases, leaving 8 bases of the junction unmatched. CDR1 is MDHEN, CDR2 SYDVKM, per germline. CDR3 bases: TGTGCCAGCAGTTTGTCCAGCGGGAGGGCCGGTGAGCAGTTCTTC. Translation gives CASSLSSGRAGEQFF.

The chain employs TRBV10-3 and TRBJ2-5, with D possibly being TRBD2 (6 bases). The CDR3 totals 12 residues. Germline V gives CDR1 ENHRY, CDR2 SYGVKD. Deletions cut 10 bases from V and 4 bases from J, with 13 bases between. The CDR3 loop reads CATTGSGETQYF. For the CDR3, the DNA is TGTGCCACCACCGGGAGCGGAGAGACCCAGTACTTC.